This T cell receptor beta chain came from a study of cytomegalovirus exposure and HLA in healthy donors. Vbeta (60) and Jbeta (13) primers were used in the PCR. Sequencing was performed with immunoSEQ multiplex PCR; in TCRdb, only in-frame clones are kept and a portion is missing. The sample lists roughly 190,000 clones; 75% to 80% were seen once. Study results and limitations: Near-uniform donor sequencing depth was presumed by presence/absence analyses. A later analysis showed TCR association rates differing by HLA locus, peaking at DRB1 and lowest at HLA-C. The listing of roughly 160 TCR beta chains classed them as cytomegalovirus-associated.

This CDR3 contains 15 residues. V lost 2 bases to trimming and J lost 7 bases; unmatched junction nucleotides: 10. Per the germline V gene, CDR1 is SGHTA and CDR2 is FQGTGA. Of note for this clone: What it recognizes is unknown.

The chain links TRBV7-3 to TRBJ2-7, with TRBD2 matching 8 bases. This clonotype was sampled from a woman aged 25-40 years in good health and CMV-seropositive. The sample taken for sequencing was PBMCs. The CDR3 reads CASSLRGGRQREQYF. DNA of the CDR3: TGTGCCAGCAGCTTACGGGGCGGGAGGCAAAGAGAGCAGTACTTC.